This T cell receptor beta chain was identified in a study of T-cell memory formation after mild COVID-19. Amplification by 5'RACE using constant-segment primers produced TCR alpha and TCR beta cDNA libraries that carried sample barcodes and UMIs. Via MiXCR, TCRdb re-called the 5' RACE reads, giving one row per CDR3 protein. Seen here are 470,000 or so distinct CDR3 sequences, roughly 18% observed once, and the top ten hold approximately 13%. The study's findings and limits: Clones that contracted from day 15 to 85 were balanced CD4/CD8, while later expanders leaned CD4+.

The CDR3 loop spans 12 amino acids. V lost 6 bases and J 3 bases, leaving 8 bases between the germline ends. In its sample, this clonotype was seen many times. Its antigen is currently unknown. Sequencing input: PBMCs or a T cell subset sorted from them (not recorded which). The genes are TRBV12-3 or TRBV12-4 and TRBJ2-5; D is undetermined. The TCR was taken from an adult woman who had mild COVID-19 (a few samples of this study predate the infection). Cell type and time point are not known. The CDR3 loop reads CASRMVEETQYF. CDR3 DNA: TGTGCCAGCAGGATGGTTGAAGAGACCCAGTACTTC.